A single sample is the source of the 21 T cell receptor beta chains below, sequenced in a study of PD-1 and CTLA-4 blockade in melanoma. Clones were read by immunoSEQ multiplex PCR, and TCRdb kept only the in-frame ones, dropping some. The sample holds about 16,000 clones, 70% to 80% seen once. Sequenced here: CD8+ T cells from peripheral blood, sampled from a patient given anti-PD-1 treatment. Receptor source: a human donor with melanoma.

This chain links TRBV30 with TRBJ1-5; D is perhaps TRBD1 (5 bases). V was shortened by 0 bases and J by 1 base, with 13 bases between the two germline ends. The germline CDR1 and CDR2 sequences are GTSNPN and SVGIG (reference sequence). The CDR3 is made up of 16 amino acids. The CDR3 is CAWSVVGGGSNQPQHF. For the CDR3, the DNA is TGTGCCTGGAGTGTCGTGGGGGGAGGAAGCAATCAGCCCCAGCATTTT.

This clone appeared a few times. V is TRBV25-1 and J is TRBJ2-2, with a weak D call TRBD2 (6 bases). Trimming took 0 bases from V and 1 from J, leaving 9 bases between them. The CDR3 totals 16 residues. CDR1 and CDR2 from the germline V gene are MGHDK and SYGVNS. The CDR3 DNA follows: TGTGCCAGCAGTGAATATAGGCGGGGGAACACCGGGGAGCTGTTTTTT. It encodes CASSEYRRGNTGELFF.

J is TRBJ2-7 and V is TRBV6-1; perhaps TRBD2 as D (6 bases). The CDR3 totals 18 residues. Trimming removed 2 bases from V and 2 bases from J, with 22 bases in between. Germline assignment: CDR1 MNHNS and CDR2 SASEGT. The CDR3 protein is CASSEQRFGRETAYEQYF. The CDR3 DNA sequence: TGTGCCAGCAGTGAACAACGTTTCGGCCGGGAGACTGCCTACGAGCAGTACTTC.

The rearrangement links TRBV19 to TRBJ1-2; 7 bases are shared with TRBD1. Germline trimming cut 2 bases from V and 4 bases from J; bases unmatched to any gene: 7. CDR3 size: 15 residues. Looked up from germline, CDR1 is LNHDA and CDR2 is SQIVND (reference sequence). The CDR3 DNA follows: TGTGCCAGTAGTATACGGCAGGGGGTGGGCTATGGCTACACCTTC. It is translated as CASSIRQGVGYGYTF.

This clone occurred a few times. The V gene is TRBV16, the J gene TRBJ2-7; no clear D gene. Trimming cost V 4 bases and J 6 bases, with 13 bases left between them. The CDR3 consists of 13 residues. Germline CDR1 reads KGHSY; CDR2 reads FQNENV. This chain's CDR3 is CASSPTAYGEQYF. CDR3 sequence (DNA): TGTGCCAGCAGCCCGACCGCGTACGGCGAGCAGTACTTC.

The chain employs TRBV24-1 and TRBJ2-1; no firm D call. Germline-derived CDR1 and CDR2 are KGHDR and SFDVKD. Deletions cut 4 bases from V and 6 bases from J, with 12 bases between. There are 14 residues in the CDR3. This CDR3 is CATSELWLCNEQFF. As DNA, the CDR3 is TGTGCCACCAGTGAGCTCTGGCTCTGCAATGAGCAGTTCTTC.

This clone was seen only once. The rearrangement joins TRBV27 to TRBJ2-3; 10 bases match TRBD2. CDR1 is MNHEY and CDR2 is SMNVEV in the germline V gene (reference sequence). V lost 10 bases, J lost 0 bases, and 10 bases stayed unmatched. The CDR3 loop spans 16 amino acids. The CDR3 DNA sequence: TGTGCCACCCGGCGGCTAGCGGGGGCTAGCACAGATACGCAGTATTTT. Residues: CATRRLAGASTDTQYF.

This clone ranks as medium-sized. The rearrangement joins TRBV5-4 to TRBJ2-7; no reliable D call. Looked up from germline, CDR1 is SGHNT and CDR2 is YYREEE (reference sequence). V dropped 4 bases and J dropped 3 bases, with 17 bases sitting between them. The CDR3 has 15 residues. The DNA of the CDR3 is TGTGCCAGCAGCCTGGGTGGGCTAGTGGGCTACGAGCAGTACTTC. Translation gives CASSLGGLVGYEQYF.

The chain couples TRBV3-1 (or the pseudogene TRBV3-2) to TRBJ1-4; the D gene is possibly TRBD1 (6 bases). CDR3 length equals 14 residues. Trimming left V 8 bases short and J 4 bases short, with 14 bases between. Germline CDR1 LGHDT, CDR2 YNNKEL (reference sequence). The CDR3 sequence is CASGKGQLNEKLFF. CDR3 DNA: TGTGCCAGCGGCAAAGGACAGCTTAATGAAAAACTGTTTTTT.

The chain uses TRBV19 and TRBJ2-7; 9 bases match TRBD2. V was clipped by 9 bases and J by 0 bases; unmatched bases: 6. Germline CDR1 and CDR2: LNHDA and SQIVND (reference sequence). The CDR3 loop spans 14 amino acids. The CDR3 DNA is TGTGCCAGCAGCGGGGGGCTTAGCTCCTACGAGCAGTACTTC. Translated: CASSGGLSSYEQYF.

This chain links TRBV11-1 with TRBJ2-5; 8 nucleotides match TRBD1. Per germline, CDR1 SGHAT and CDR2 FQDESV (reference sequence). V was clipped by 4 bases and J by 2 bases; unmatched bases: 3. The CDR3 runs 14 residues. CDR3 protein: CASSSRTGQETQYF. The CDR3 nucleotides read TGTGCCAGCAGCTCGAGGACAGGGCAAGAGACCCAGTACTTC.

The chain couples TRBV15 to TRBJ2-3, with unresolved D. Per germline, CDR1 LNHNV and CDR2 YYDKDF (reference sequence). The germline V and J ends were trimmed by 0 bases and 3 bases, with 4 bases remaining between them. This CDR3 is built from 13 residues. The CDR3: CATSRDLTDTQYF. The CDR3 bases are TGTGCCACCAGCAGAGATTTAACAGATACGCAGTATTTT.

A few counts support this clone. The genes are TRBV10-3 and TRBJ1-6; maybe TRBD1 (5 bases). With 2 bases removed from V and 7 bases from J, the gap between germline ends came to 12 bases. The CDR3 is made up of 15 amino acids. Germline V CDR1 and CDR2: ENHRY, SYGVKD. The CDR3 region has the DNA TGTGCCATCAGTGAGCTAGAGGGGTGGAATTCACCCCTCCACTTT. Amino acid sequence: CAISELEGWNSPLHF.

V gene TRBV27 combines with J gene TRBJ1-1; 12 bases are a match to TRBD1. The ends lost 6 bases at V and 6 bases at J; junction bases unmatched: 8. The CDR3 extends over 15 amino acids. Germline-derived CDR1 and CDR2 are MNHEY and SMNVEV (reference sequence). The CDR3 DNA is TGTGCCAGCAGCCCTCGGGACAGGGGGCTTGCTGAAGCTTTCTTT. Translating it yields CASSPRDRGLAEAFF.

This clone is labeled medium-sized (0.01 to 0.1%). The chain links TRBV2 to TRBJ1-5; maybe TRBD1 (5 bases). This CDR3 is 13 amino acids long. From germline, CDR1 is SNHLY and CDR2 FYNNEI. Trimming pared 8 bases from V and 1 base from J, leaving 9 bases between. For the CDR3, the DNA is TGTGCCAGCCGCAGGGCAAGCAATCAGCCCCAGCATTTT. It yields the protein CASRRASNQPQHF.

CDR3 DNA sequence: TGTGCCACCAGCAGAGATGGGGGGGAAGTTACAGATACGCAGTATTTT. It translates to CATSRDGGEVTDTQYF. The V gene is TRBV15, the J gene TRBJ2-3, with 7 bases matching TRBD2. The CDR3 extends over 16 amino acids. J was trimmed by 3 bases and V by 0 bases; bases with no gene match: 6. CDR1 is LNHNV and CDR2 is YYDKDF in the germline V gene (reference sequence).

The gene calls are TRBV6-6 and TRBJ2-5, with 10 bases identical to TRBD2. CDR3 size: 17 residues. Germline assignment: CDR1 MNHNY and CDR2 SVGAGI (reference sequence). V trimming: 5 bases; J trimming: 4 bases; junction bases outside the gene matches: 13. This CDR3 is CASSQFQAGGPGETQYF. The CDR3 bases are TGTGCCAGCAGTCAATTCCAAGCGGGAGGGCCCGGAGAGACCCAGTACTTC.

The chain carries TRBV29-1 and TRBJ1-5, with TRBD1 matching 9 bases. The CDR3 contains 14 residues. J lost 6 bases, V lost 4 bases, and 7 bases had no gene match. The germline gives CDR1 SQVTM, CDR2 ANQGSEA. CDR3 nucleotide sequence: TGCAGCGTTGGACCCGGGACAGGGTCTCAGCCCCAGCATTTT. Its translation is CSVGPGTGSQPQHF.

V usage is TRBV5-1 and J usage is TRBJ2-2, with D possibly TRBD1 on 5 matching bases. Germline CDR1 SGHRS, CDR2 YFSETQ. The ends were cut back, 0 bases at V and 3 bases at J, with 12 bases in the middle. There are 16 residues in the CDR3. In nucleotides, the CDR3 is TGCGCCAGCAGCTTGGACACAGGACCCTACACCGGGGAGCTGTTTTTT. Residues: CASSLDTGPYTGELFF.

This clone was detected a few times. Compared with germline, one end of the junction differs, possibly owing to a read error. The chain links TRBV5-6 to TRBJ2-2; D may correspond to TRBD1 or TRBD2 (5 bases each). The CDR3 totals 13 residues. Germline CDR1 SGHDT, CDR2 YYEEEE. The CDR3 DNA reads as TGTGCCTGCAGGGACGCGAACACCGGGGAGCTGTTTTTT. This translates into CACRDANTGELFF.

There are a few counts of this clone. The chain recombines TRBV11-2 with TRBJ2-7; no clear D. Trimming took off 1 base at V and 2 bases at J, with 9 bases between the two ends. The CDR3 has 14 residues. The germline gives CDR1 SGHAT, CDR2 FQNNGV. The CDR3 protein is CASSLVGSAYEQYF. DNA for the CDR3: TGTGCCAGCAGCTTAGTTGGTTCGGCCTACGAGCAGTACTTC.